This TCR beta chain was observed in a study of blood T cells in healthy people across ages. As regards this clonotype: Its matching antigen is unknown.

Sample-barcoded 5' priming and a J-beta primer mix drove a second PCR of roughly 6 to 12 cycles. One entry per CDR3 protein results from TCRdb running MiXCR on the 5' RACE reads. The sample includes about 1.4 million distinct CDR3 sequences, around 59% of them seen just once. General study findings and limits: Measured against age, TCR beta diversity per million T cells decreased in a roughly linear manner.

Each sample yielded at least 6 micrograms of PBMC total RNA. Specimen: blood. The TCR comes from a man between 18 and 35 years old in good health.

The chain's CDR3 is CASSFPRNNSPLHF. The CDR3, as DNA: TGTGCCAGCAGCTTCCCGAGGAATAATTCACCCCTCCACTTT. The chain carries TRBV7-9 and TRBJ1-6; D not certain. Trimming took 3 bases from V and 5 from J, leaving 8 bases between them. Germline CDR1 reads SEHNR; CDR2 reads FQNEAQ (reference sequence). CDR3 length: 14 residues.